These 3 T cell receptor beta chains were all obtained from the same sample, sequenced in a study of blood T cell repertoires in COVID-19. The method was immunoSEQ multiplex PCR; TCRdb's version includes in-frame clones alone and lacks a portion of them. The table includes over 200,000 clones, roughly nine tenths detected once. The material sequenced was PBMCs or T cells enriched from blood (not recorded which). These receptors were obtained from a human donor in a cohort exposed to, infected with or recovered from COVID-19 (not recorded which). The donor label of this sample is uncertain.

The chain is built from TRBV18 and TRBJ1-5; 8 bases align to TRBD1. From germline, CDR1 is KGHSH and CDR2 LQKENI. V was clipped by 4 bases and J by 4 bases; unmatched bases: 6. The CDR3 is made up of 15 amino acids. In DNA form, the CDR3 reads TGTGCCAGCTCACTACAGGGGGATGGTAATCAGCCCCAGCATTTT. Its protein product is CASSLQGDGNQPQHF.

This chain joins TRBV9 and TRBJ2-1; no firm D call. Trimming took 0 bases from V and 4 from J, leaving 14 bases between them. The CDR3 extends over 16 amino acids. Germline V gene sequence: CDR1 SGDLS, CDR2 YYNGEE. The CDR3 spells CASSVAFGPDYNEQFF. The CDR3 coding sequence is TGTGCCAGCAGCGTAGCATTTGGCCCTGATTACAATGAGCAGTTCTTC.

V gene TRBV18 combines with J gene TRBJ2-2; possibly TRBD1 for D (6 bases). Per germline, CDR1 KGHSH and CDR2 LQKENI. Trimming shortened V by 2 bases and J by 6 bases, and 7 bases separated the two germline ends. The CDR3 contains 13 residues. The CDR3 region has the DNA TGTGCCAGCTCACCAGAGGGGGCCGGGGAGCTGTTTTTT. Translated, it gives CASSPEGAGELFF.